These 30 T cell receptor beta chains share one sample of origin, sequenced in a study of T cell responses to AZD1222 COVID-19 vaccine (dated by TCRdb to about 2021). The library was produced with the immunoSEQ multiplex PCR assay. TCRdb limited this immuneACCESS table to in-frame rearrangements with V and J called. A share of clones is missing; checked studies link under half to unresolved V genes, and the rest is unexplained. Counted in this sample were around 130,000 clones; 75% to 95% of them appeared once. The ten largest clones add up to 4.2% of the sample. The sample's time point label is to be understood as: about 28 days (+/-7) after the second vaccine dose. In the paper's terms, the treatment or condition label means: meningococcal conjugate vaccine given as trial control. The sequencing here drew on peripheral blood, taken 28 days after the second dose of the MenACWY control vaccine. These receptors all stem from an adult who received the MenACWY meningococcal vaccine as a control.

V gene TRBV2 combines with J gene TRBJ1-5; 8 nucleotides line up with TRBD1. CDR3 length: 13 residues. The V segment lost 6 bases and the J segment 2 bases; nucleotides outside the gene matches: 0. Germline CDR1 is SNHLY and CDR2 is FYNNEI. The CDR3 here is CASRTGGNQPQHF. The CDR3 region has the DNA TGTGCCAGCAGGACAGGGGGCAATCAGCCCCAGCATTTT.

V and J are TRBV12-3 or TRBV12-4 and TRBJ2-4; D remains unclear. This CDR3 has 12 residues. V lost 6 bases, J lost 7 bases, and 10 bases lay in between. In DNA, the CDR3 is TGTGCCAGCAGAAAGGACGGGAACATTCAGTACTTC. It translates to CASRKDGNIQYF.

The rearrangement joins TRBV14 to TRBJ2-5; D possibly corresponds to TRBD1 (5 bases). The CDR3 consists of 16 residues. Trimming shortened V by 2 bases and J by 6 bases, and 19 bases separated the two germline ends. Germline-derived CDR1 and CDR2 are SGHDN and FVKESK. In DNA form, the CDR3 reads TGTGCCAGCAGCCAAATGGGCCGAGCAGGGATGAAGACCCAGTACTTC. Translating gives CASSQMGRAGMKTQYF.

This chain connects TRBV6-6 to TRBJ2-1; D is undetermined. The V end was cut by 5 bases, the J end by 0 bases, with 8 bases between. Germline CDR1 is MNHNY and CDR2 is SVGAGI (reference sequence). The CDR3 has 14 residues. The CDR3 reads CASSHMSSYNEQFF. CDR3 in DNA: TGTGCCAGCAGTCACATGAGCTCCTACAATGAGCAGTTCTTC.

This chain connects TRBV6-5 to TRBJ2-2, with TRBD2 matching over 9 bases. The V segment lost 6 bases and the J segment 4 bases; nucleotides outside the gene matches: 3. This CDR3 comprises 14 residues. The germline CDR1 and CDR2 sequences are MNHEY and SVGAGI. CDR3: CASRGTSPTGELFF. The CDR3 DNA sequence: TGTGCCAGCAGGGGGACTAGCCCCACCGGGGAGCTGTTTTTT.

The chain links TRBV28 to TRBJ1-1; D is possibly TRBD1 (5 bases). Germline V gene data show CDR1 as MDHEN and CDR2 as SYDVKM. The CDR3 length is 12 residues. Trimming took off 6 bases at V and 0 bases at J, with 5 bases between the two ends. CDR3 protein: CASRTVNTEAFF. The CDR3, as DNA: TGTGCCAGCAGGACAGTGAACACTGAAGCTTTCTTT.

The V call is TRBV7-3, the J call TRBJ2-2, with no clear D. The V gene's germline CDR1 is SGHTA and CDR2 FQGTGA. The CDR3 has 15 amino acids. V was cut by 5 bases and J by 3 bases, with 13 bases left in between. CDR3 amino acids: CASSPIRSHTGELFF. DNA for the CDR3: TGTGCCAGCAGCCCCATCCGATCCCACACCGGGGAGCTGTTTTTT.

The CDR3 sequence: CASSRGSYEQYF. CDR3 nucleotide sequence: TGTGCCAGCAGCAGAGGGAGCTACGAGCAGTACTTC. The chain employs TRBV6-6 and TRBJ2-7; TRBD2 is a possible D gene (5 bases). This CDR3 is built from 12 residues. Looked up from germline, CDR1 is MNHNY and CDR2 is SVGAGI (reference sequence). Trimming stripped 6 bases from V and 3 bases from J, with 9 bases between.

This chain links TRBV2 with TRBJ2-1; 7 bases are shared with TRBD1. With V trimmed by 7 bases and J by 7 bases, 4 bases remained unmatched. CDR3 length equals 12 residues. Germline assignment: CDR1 SNHLY and CDR2 FYNNEI. The CDR3 nucleotides read TGTGCCAGCATTATACAGGGGAATGAGCAGTTCTTC. Translated, it gives CASIIQGNEQFF.

The rearrangement links TRBV25-1 to TRBJ1-1, with D tentatively TRBD1 (5 bases). Germline V gene sequence: CDR1 MGHDK, CDR2 SYGVNS. This CDR3 spans 16 amino acids. Trimming pared 1 base from V and 1 base from J, leaving 13 bases between. CDR3 sequence (DNA): TGTGCCAGCAGTGAATCGCAGGGAGTGGGGAACACTGAAGCTTTCTTT. Translated, it gives CASSESQGVGNTEAFF.

In this sample, this clone turned up once. This rearrangement joins TRBV29-1 to TRBJ2-3; no clear D gene. Germline lookup yields CDR1 SQVTM and CDR2 ANQGSEA. The CDR3 has 12 residues. Trimming removed 4 bases from V and 8 bases from J, with 13 bases in between. Written as DNA, the CDR3 is TGCAGCGTTGTCTCCTATTTCGGTACGCAGTATTTT. This codes for CSVVSYFGTQYF.

The gene calls are TRBV7-9 and TRBJ1-6, with 7 bases lining up with TRBD1. The CDR3 runs 17 residues. The germline V gene encodes CDR1 SEHNR and CDR2 FQNEAQ (reference sequence). J was trimmed by 2 bases and V by 5 bases; bases with no gene match: 9. In nucleotides, the CDR3 is TGTGCCAGCAGCCTACCGCCGGGACAGCCCTATAATTCACCCCTCCACTTT. Protein: CASSLPPGQPYNSPLHF.

CDR3 loop: CASSGGNQPQHF. The CDR3 DNA sequence: TGTGCCAGCAGTGGGGGGAATCAGCCCCAGCATTTT. The chain carries TRBV25-1 and TRBJ1-5, with a weak D call TRBD1 (5 bases). The CDR3 spans 12 residues. CDR1 and CDR2 from the germline V gene are MGHDK and SYGVNS. The V end lost 4 bases, the J end lost 4 bases, and 5 bases lay between the germline ends.

The J gene is TRBJ1-2, the V gene TRBV14, with D unresolved. Germline CDR1 and CDR2: SGHDN and FVKESK. The length of the CDR3 is 15 residues. Deletions cut 0 bases from V and 3 bases from J, with 11 bases between. The DNA for the CDR3 is TGTGCCAGCAGCCAAGATAGGCGGGCCTACTATGGCTACACCTTC. Its protein is CASSQDRRAYYGYTF.

CDR3 in DNA: TGTGCCAGTAGTACCTCCGGAGTCCAGGGGAGTAGGGAAAAACTGTTTTTT. This sequence encodes CASSTSGVQGSREKLFF. The chain has TRBV19 and TRBJ1-4; D might be TRBD1 (6 bases). Trimming removed 4 bases at V and 8 bases at J, with 23 bases between. The CDR3 has 17 amino acids. CDR1 is LNHDA and CDR2 is SQIVND in the germline V gene (reference sequence).

The V gene is TRBV7-2, the J gene TRBJ2-7; D remains unclear. The CDR3 contains 13 residues. The V end lost 4 bases, the J end lost 4 bases, and 11 bases lay between the germline ends. The germline V gene has CDR1 SGHTA and CDR2 FQGNSA. CDR3 protein: CASSSRWGYEQYV. The CDR3, as DNA: TGTGCCAGCAGCTCCCGTTGGGGATACGAGCAGTACGTC.

The rearrangement links TRBV6-5 to TRBJ2-7; D perhaps matches TRBD2 (5 bases). CDR1 is MNHEY and CDR2 is SVGAGI in the germline V gene. CDR3 length equals 15 residues. V dropped 6 bases and J dropped 4 bases, with 19 bases sitting between them. CDR3 residues: CASSRHRGSSYEQYV. CDR3 bases: TGTGCCAGCAGCCGACACCGCGGGTCCTCTTACGAGCAGTACGTC.

V is TRBV30 and J is TRBJ1-2; the match to TRBD1 covers 10 bases. The CDR3 totals 14 residues. V was pared by 2 bases and J by 4 bases, with 4 bases of the junction left unmatched. Germline V gene data show CDR1 as GTSNPN and CDR2 as SVGIG (reference sequence). The chain's CDR3 is CAWSPGQGVYGYTF. In nucleotides, the CDR3 is TGTGCCTGGAGTCCCGGACAGGGGGTCTATGGCTACACCTTC.

The chain couples TRBV24-1 to TRBJ2-1; D is perhaps TRBD1 (5 bases). This CDR3 is 12 amino acids long. With 1 base removed from V and 15 bases from J, the gap between germline ends came to 12 bases. Germline V gene lookup returns CDR1 KGHDR and CDR2 SFDVKD. The CDR3 nucleotides are TGTGCCACCAGTGATTTAGGCGGAAGGGGGTTCTTC. Translating gives CATSDLGGRGFF.

This sequence joins TRBV7-6 and TRBJ2-3, with 7 nucleotides matching TRBD1. The V and J ends lost 1 base and 1 base, in that order; junction bases with no gene match: 2. Germline V gene data show CDR1 as SGHVS and CDR2 as FNYEAQ. This CDR3 comprises 15 residues. CDR3 loop: CASSLVTGGTDTQYF. CDR3 sequence (DNA): TGTGCCAGCAGCTTAGTCACAGGGGGCACAGATACGCAGTATTTT. The whole variable domain, remainder taken from reference TRBV7-6 and TRBJ2-3, is GAGVSQSPRYKVTKRGQDVALRCDPISGHVSLYWYRQALGQGPEFLTYFNYEAQQDKSGLPNDRFSAERPEGSISTLTIQRTEQRDSAMYRCASSLVTGGTDTQYFGPGTRLTVL.

Here the CDR3 DNA reads TGTGCCAGCAGTGAGGAAGCGGGAGGCCTCCAAGAGACCCAGTACTTC. This encodes CASSEEAGGLQETQYF. J is TRBJ2-5 and V is TRBV25-1; 9 bases align to TRBD2. V dropped 3 bases and J dropped 1; count of bases not matched to a gene: 6. Germline values: CDR1 MGHDK, CDR2 SYGVNS. The CDR3 length is 16 residues.

The chain couples TRBV7-9 to TRBJ2-1; 7 bases line up with TRBD1. Germline CDR1 SEHNR, CDR2 FQNEAQ (reference sequence). V shed 2 bases and J 0 bases; nucleotides not matched to a gene: 1. This CDR3 comprises 15 residues. This chain's CDR3 is CASSLRDSSYNEQFF. The CDR3 coding sequence is TGTGCCAGCAGCTTACGGGACAGCTCCTACAATGAGCAGTTCTTC.

The V gene is TRBV28, the J gene TRBJ2-6; D gene ambiguous. Trimming took 7 bases from V and 0 from J, leaving 7 bases between them. CDR3 length: 14 amino acids. Germline CDR1 is MDHEN and CDR2 is SYDVKM. The CDR3 coding sequence is TGTGCCAGCAATCTGAACTCTGGGGCCAACGTCCTGACTTTC. This gives the protein CASNLNSGANVLTF.

The chain recombines TRBV25-1 with TRBJ1-5; D gene unclear. The CDR3 runs 13 residues. Germline CDR1 reads MGHDK; CDR2 reads SYGVNS. V lost 8 bases and J 4 bases, leaving 12 bases between the germline ends. The CDR3 here is CASGPSGNQPQHF. CDR3 nucleotide sequence: TGTGCCAGCGGACCTAGTGGAAATCAGCCCCAGCATTTT.

Turning to this clone: Other DNA sequences in this sample translate to the same CDR3. J is TRBJ1-6 and V is TRBV12-3 or TRBV12-4; no clear D gene. The CDR3 runs to 12 residues. Trimming took 3 bases from V and 5 from J, leaving 2 bases between them. CDR3 residues: CASSLHNSPLHF. CDR3 DNA: TGTGCCAGCAGTTTGCATAATTCACCCCTCCACTTT.

The V and J genes are TRBV27 and TRBJ1-1, with TRBD1 matching over 7 bases. Unmatched junction bases numbered 6, after V lost 3 bases and J lost 5 bases. The V gene's germline CDR1 is MNHEY and CDR2 SMNVEV (reference sequence). The CDR3 consists of 14 residues. CDR3 DNA: TGTGCCAGCAGTTTTAACAGGGGTGGGACTGAAGCTTTCTTT. Protein product: CASSFNRGGTEAFF.

This clone was recorded once. The V gene is TRBV5-5, the J gene TRBJ2-3, with D uncertain. The CDR3 totals 12 residues. Germline assignment: CDR1 SGHKS and CDR2 YYEKEE (reference sequence). V lost 1 base and J 5 bases, leaving 5 bases between the germline ends. The CDR3 bases are TGTGCCAGCAGCTTGCTTGGAGATACGCAGTATTTT. It translates to CASSLLGDTQYF. The entire variable domain, with the rest obtained from reference TRBV5-5 and TRBJ2-3, is as follows: DAGVTQSPTHLIKTRGQQVTLRCSPISGHKSVSWYQQVLGQGPQFIFQYYEKEERGRGNFPDRFSARQFPNYSSELNVNALLLGDSALYLCASSLLGDTQYFGPGTRLTVL.

This rearrangement joins TRBV7-8 to TRBJ2-2; D unresolved. The germline V gene encodes CDR1 SGHVS and CDR2 FQNEAQ. Trimming took off 0 bases at V and 3 bases at J, with 11 bases between the two ends. CDR3 length equals 16 residues. The DNA of the CDR3 is TGTGCCAGCAGCTTAGCTAGGACCGGATACACCGGGGAGCTGTTTTTT. Translated: CASSLARTGYTGELFF.

The rearrangement links TRBV6-2 or TRBV6-3 to TRBJ1-2; the D gene is possibly TRBD1 (5 bases). V lost 6 bases, J lost 1 base, and 18 bases lay in between. CDR3 size: 16 residues. Germline V CDR1 and CDR2: MNHEY, SVGEGT. Here the CDR3 reads CASSPGTVRDNYGYTF. The CDR3 DNA is TGTGCCAGCAGCCCTGGGACCGTGAGGGATAACTATGGCTACACCTTC.

This chain uses TRBV19 with TRBJ1-3, with unresolved D. CDR3 size: 13 residues. The germline V gene encodes CDR1 LNHDA and CDR2 SQIVND (reference sequence). With 5 bases removed from V and 4 bases from J, the gap between germline ends came to 9 bases. The CDR3 sequence: CASSPPWGNTIYF. As DNA, the CDR3 is TGTGCCAGTAGTCCCCCGTGGGGAAACACCATATATTTT.